The 8 T cell receptor beta chains given below trace back to one sample, sequenced in a study of identical twins. TCRdb recomputed calls from the 5' RACE reads with MiXCR, one row per CDR3 protein. The table includes fewer than 250,000 distinct CDR3 sequences, approximately 9% detected once. Sample: memory (CD45RO+) T cells sorted from blood. Source of these receptors: a woman younger than 30 in good health.

This clonotype was observed a few times. The rearrangement uses TRBV9 and TRBJ2-7; 9 positions agree with TRBD1. The germline V gene has CDR1 SGDLS and CDR2 YYNGEE. J lost 5 bases, V lost 6 bases, and 6 bases had no gene match. The CDR3 extends over 13 amino acids. In nucleotides, the CDR3 is TGTGCCAGCAAATTTCGACAGGGGGACGAGCAGTACTTC. It yields the protein CASKFRQGDEQYF.

V is TRBV5-6 and J is TRBJ2-7, with D possibly matching TRBD2 (5 bases). Trimming took 1 base from V and 2 from J, leaving 7 bases between them. CDR1 and CDR2 (germline): SGHDT, YYEEEE. The CDR3 is 13 residues long. CDR3 residues: CASSLHGTYEQYF. In DNA form, the CDR3 reads TGTGCCAGCAGCTTGCACGGGACCTACGAGCAGTACTTC.

This clonotype has ten or more counts. This chain connects TRBV3-1 to TRBJ2-5; D ambiguous. This CDR3 has 13 amino acids. Trimming removed 8 bases at V and 5 bases at J, with 15 bases between. Germline lookup yields CDR1 LGHDT and CDR2 YNNKEL (reference sequence). CDR3 coding DNA: TGTGCCAGCTCCCCCGGACCCCAGGAGACCCAGTACTTC. Its protein product is CASSPGPQETQYF.

This clonotype was observed a few times. V is TRBV3-1 and J is TRBJ1-3; 7 positions match TRBD1. CDR1 and CDR2 (germline): LGHDT, YNNKEL (reference sequence). There are 14 residues in the CDR3. V lost 5 bases and J lost 1; bases outside the gene matches: 2. The CDR3 loop is CASSYRGSGNTIYF. The CDR3 DNA reads as TGTGCCAGCAGCTACAGGGGATCTGGAAACACCATATATTTT.

This clonotype was observed a handful of times. The V gene is TRBV10-3, the J gene TRBJ2-5; D remains unclear. V was cut by 0 bases and J by 2 bases, with 19 bases left in between. CDR3 length: 18 residues. CDR1 and CDR2 from the germline V gene are ENHRY and SYGVKD. The chain's CDR3 is CAISESKVASSLQETQYF. The CDR3, as DNA: TGTGCCATCAGTGAGTCGAAAGTCGCCTCCTCCCTTCAAGAGACCCAGTACTTC.

The chain uses TRBV20-1 and TRBJ1-1; TRBD1 matches at 9 bases. This CDR3 contains 17 residues. Germline trimming cut 3 bases from V and 4 bases from J; bases unmatched to any gene: 15. Germline CDR1 DFQATT, CDR2 SNEGSKA (reference sequence). The CDR3 is CSASGLGQGRSSTEAFF. CDR3 sequence (DNA): TGCAGTGCTAGTGGTTTGGGACAGGGAAGGTCTTCCACTGAAGCTTTCTTT.

This clonotype appeared a few times. The chain links TRBV25-1 to TRBJ1-5; 10 bases line up with TRBD1. The CDR3 is 19 residues long. Trimming took 2 bases from V and 0 from J; bases not matched to a gene: 10. In germline, CDR1 is MGHDK, CDR2 SYGVNS. In nucleotides, the CDR3 is TGTGCCAGCAGTGAAGGGGTCGGGACAGGGGTCTATAGCAATCAGCCCCAGCATTTT. Protein product: CASSEGVGTGVYSNQPQHF.

The chain joins TRBV20-1 to TRBJ2-1; no definite D call. The CDR3 spans 10 residues. Per the germline V gene, CDR1 is DFQATT and CDR2 is SNEGSKA (reference sequence). This chain's CDR3 is CSPTAREQFF. Written as DNA, the CDR3 is TGCAGCCCCACTGCGCGTGAGCAGTTCTTC.